The 28 T cell receptor beta chains in this list originate from one sample, sequenced in a study of blood T cells in healthy people across ages. A second roughly 6 to 12 cycle PCR used barcoded and J-beta primers. One entry per CDR3 protein, called by TCRdb with MiXCR from the 5' RACE reads. The table lists about 630,000 distinct CDR3 sequences, approximately 21% of them singletons. The specimen sequenced was blood. These receptors were taken from a man in his 70s in good health.

This clonotype was detected only a few times. V and J are TRBV7-2 and TRBJ2-5; 13 bases are a match to TRBD2. V shed 1 base and J 5 bases; nucleotides not matched to a gene: 7. Germline CDR1 SGHTA, CDR2 FQGNSA. The CDR3 spans 17 residues. The CDR3 sequence is CASSLGLAGGVRETQYF. In DNA form, the CDR3 reads TGTGCCAGCAGCTTAGGACTAGCGGGAGGAGTACGGGAGACCCAGTACTTC.

The rearrangement joins TRBV5-1 to TRBJ2-7, with D hard to call. CDR3 size: 12 residues. V was cut by 2 bases and J by 5 bases, with 8 bases left in between. Germline V gene data show CDR1 as SGHRS and CDR2 as YFSETQ. DNA for the CDR3: TGCGCCAGCAGCTTCCTCGAGGACGAGCAGTACTTC. It encodes CASSFLEDEQYF.

This clonotype was seen many times. The chain is built from TRBV3-1 and TRBJ2-1; 8 bases align to TRBD2. The CDR3 totals 15 residues. Germline V CDR1 and CDR2: LGHDT, YNNKEL (reference sequence). The J segment lost 10 bases and the V segment lost 4 bases, leaving 12 bases of the junction unmatched. The CDR3 sequence is CASSRRAGGAREQFF. In DNA form, the CDR3 reads TGTGCCAGCAGCCGACGGGCGGGAGGAGCTCGGGAGCAGTTCTTC.

This clonotype was seen once. The chain couples TRBV5-1 to TRBJ2-1; D is uncertain. V lost 2 bases to trimming and J lost 4 bases, with 13 bases between them. The CDR3 is 15 residues long. Germline V gene data show CDR1 as SGHRS and CDR2 as YFSETQ. CDR3: CASSFSYRIYNEQFF. CDR3 nucleotide sequence: TGCGCCAGCAGCTTCTCGTATAGAATTTACAATGAGCAGTTCTTC. Full variable domain (outside the CDR3, taken from reference TRBV5-1 and TRBJ2-1): KAGVTQTPRYLIKTRGQQVTLSCSPISGHRSVSWYQQTPGQGLQFLFEYFSETQRNKGNFPGRFSGRQFSNSRSEMNVSTLELGDSALYLCASSFSYRIYNEQFFGPGTRLTVL.

This clonotype was detected only a few times. The chain's CDR3 is CASSNRDRAATNEKLFF. For the CDR3, the DNA is TGTGCCAGCAGTAACCGGGACAGGGCGGCGACTAATGAAAAACTGTTTTTT. The chain uses TRBV6-5 and TRBJ1-4; 9 positions match TRBD1. After removal of 5 bases from V and 2 bases from J, the junction contained 9 bases not matched to a gene. This CDR3 spans 17 amino acids. CDR1 is MNHEY and CDR2 is SVGAGI in the germline V gene.

This CDR3 is CASSLGERGVEGQYF. The CDR3 nucleotides are TGTGCCAGCAGCTTAGGAGAACGGGGGGTTGAGGGGCAGTACTTC. The chain joins TRBV7-2 to TRBJ2-7, with 7 nucleotides matching TRBD2. Germline CDR1 reads SGHTA; CDR2 reads FQGNSA. The CDR3 has 15 amino acids. With V trimmed by 1 base and J by 9 bases, 12 bases remained unmatched.

This clonotype was seen ten or more times. V is TRBV2 and J is TRBJ2-7; 10 bases map to TRBD2. After removal of 2 bases from V and 4 bases from J, the junction contained 11 bases not matched to a gene. CDR1 and CDR2 from the germline V gene are SNHLY and FYNNEI. The CDR3 covers 17 residues. The CDR3, as DNA: TGTGCCAGCAGTGAATCTGCCGGACTAGCGGAGACTTACGAGCAGTACTTC. It specifies CASSESAGLAETYEQYF. Full variable domain (rest looked up from reference TRBV2 and TRBJ2-7): EPEVTQTPSHQVTQMGQEVILRCVPISNHLYFYWYRQILGQKVEFLVSFYNNEISEKSEIFDDQFSVERPDGSNFTLKIRSTKLEDSAMYFCASSESAGLAETYEQYFGPGTRLTVT.

This clonotype was observed a few times. The rearrangement links TRBV2 to TRBJ1-1, with D unresolved. Trimming pared 4 bases from V and 0 bases from J, leaving 9 bases between. The germline V gene has CDR1 SNHLY and CDR2 FYNNEI. This CDR3 spans 14 amino acids. The CDR3 DNA sequence: TGTGCCAGCAGTGTGGAGATCATGAACACTGAAGCTTTCTTT. Translated, it gives CASSVEIMNTEAFF.

The rearrangement uses TRBV6-5 and TRBJ1-4, with 9 nucleotides matching TRBD1. The J segment lost 8 bases and the V segment lost 2 bases, leaving 6 bases of the junction unmatched. CDR1 and CDR2 (germline): MNHEY, SVGAGI. The CDR3 is 15 residues long. The CDR3 region is CASSYRDRVGEKLFF. Here the CDR3 DNA reads TGTGCCAGCAGTTACCGGGACAGGGTAGGCGAAAAACTGTTTTTT.

V is TRBV13 and J is TRBJ2-4; 8 bases are a match to TRBD1. Germline V gene lookup returns CDR1 PRHDT and CDR2 FYEKMQ (reference sequence). The V and J ends lost 6 bases and 9 bases, in that order; junction bases with no gene match: 10. The CDR3 sequence is 14 residues long. CDR3 bases: TGTGCCAGCAGGGATGGACAGGGCTTGGGCATTCAGTACTTC. Translating gives CASRDGQGLGIQYF.

This clonotype showed up just a few times. The chain carries TRBV6-6 and TRBJ2-1; TRBD1 agrees at 10 bases. V lost 6 bases to trimming and J lost 10 bases; unmatched junction nucleotides: 9. CDR3 length: 14 amino acids. The germline CDR1 and CDR2 sequences are MNHNY and SVGAGI (reference sequence). The CDR3 nucleotides are TGTGCCAGCAGAACGGGGACAGGGGTAAGGGAGCAGTTCTTC. It yields the protein CASRTGTGVREQFF.

V is TRBV15 and J is TRBJ2-1, with D possibly TRBD2 on 5 matching bases. Trimming took 0 bases from V and 11 from J, leaving 11 bases between them. CDR1 and CDR2 (germline): LNHNV, YYDKDF (reference sequence). The CDR3 is 13 amino acids. CDR3 sequence: CATSRDGKRQQFF. The CDR3 DNA sequence: TGTGCCACCAGCAGAGATGGAAAGCGGCAGCAGTTCTTC.

The chain uses TRBV12-3 or TRBV12-4 and TRBJ2-3, with TRBD2 matching over 10 bases. With 3 bases clipped from V and 6 bases from J, the junction kept 9 bases outside the gene matches. CDR3 length: 16 residues. The CDR3 DNA reads TGTGCCAGCAGTTTCGCGAGCGGGAGGGCCGGGGATACGCAGTATTTT. Its protein product is CASSFASGRAGDTQYF.

In its sample, this clonotype was seen a few times. V is TRBV9 and J is TRBJ2-7; D may match TRBD1 or TRBD2 (5 bases each). Germline CDR1 reads SGDLS; CDR2 reads YYNGEE. The CDR3 extends over 15 amino acids. Trimming shortened V by 3 bases and J by 0 bases, and 13 bases separated the two germline ends. CDR3 region: CASSATGTSSYEQYF. The DNA for the CDR3 is TGTGCCAGCAGCGCGACCGGGACCTCCTCCTACGAGCAGTACTTC.

The chain carries TRBV20-1 and TRBJ1-1; possibly TRBD1 for D (5 bases). The CDR3 is 13 amino acids. Trimming removed 6 bases from V and 1 base from J, with 12 bases in between. Per the germline V gene, CDR1 is DFQATT and CDR2 is SNEGSKA (reference sequence). CDR3 sequence (DNA): TGCAGTGCCCATGGGACGGCGAACACTGAAGCTTTCTTT. Translated, it gives CSAHGTANTEAFF.

The rearrangement joins TRBV20-1 to TRBJ2-3; D gene uncertain. The CDR3 runs to 14 residues. The V end lost 4 bases, the J end lost 10 bases, and 21 bases lay between the germline ends. Germline CDR1 and CDR2: DFQATT and SNEGSKA (reference sequence). Here the CDR3 reads CSATTGAIPSAQYF. The CDR3 coding sequence is TGCAGTGCTACGACCGGAGCTATTCCGTCTGCGCAGTATTTT.

The chain combines TRBV5-1 with TRBJ1-4; 9 bases line up with TRBD1. Germline V CDR1 and CDR2: SGHRS, YFSETQ. V trimming: 2 bases; J trimming: 4 bases; junction bases outside the gene matches: 9. CDR3 length equals 17 residues. CDR3 sequence (DNA): TGCGCCAGCAGCTTAGGGACAGGGAGTCCGGGTAATGAAAAACTGTTTTTT. Amino acids: CASSLGTGSPGNEKLFF.

This clonotype turned up a few times. The chain has TRBV7-3 and TRBJ2-1, with D tentatively TRBD2 (8 bases). Germline V gives CDR1 SGHTA, CDR2 FQGTGA. V dropped 8 bases and J dropped 5 bases, with 25 bases sitting between them. CDR3 length equals 17 residues. The CDR3 DNA is TGTGCCAGCTTCCCCTCCCCAGGGGGACTAGGACACAATGAGCAGTTCTTC. Encoded protein: CASFPSPGGLGHNEQFF.

V and J are TRBV7-2 and TRBJ2-5, with 7 bases identical to TRBD2. Trimming at V came to 1 base and at J to 5 bases, leaving 7 bases not matched to a gene. Germline values: CDR1 SGHTA, CDR2 FQGNSA. The CDR3 extends over 15 amino acids. The chain's CDR3 is CASSLGTSERETQYF. In DNA form, the CDR3 reads TGTGCCAGCAGCTTAGGTACTAGCGAGCGGGAGACCCAGTACTTC. Full variable domain (missing parts from reference TRBV7-2 and TRBJ2-5): GAGVSQSPSNKVTEKGKDVELRCDPISGHTALYWYRQSLGQGLEFLIYFQGNSAPDKSGLPSDRFSAERTGGSVSTLTIQRTQQEDSAVYLCASSLGTSERETQYFGPGTRLLVL.

The J gene is TRBJ2-3, the V gene TRBV29-1; TRBD1 matches 7 bases. Germline V gene lookup returns CDR1 SQVTM and CDR2 ANQGSEA. V dropped 6 bases and J dropped 2; count of bases not matched to a gene: 11. This CDR3 spans 15 amino acids. CDR3 loop: CSVDYRQGPTDTQYF. The CDR3 DNA reads as TGCAGCGTCGACTACCGACAGGGCCCCACAGATACGCAGTATTTT.

The chain uses TRBV28 and TRBJ2-5; 7 positions match TRBD2. The V gene's germline CDR1 is MDHEN and CDR2 SYDVKM. This CDR3 is built from 15 residues. Trimming took 5 bases from V and 2 from J; bases not matched to a gene: 8. The CDR3 region has the DNA TGTGCCAGCAGTGGGTCCGGGACTAAGCAAGAGACCCAGTACTTC. Its protein is CASSGSGTKQETQYF.

The chain carries TRBV30 and TRBJ2-3; 9 positions agree with TRBD2. Unmatched junction bases numbered 12, after V lost 0 bases and J lost 2 bases. The CDR3 totals 18 residues. Per the germline V gene, CDR1 is GTSNPN and CDR2 is SVGIG (reference sequence). CDR3 in amino acids: CAWSVSRRTSEDTDTQYF. In DNA form, the CDR3 reads TGTGCCTGGAGTGTAAGCCGCCGGACTAGCGAAGACACAGATACGCAGTATTTT.

This clonotype was recorded many times. The V and J genes are TRBV29-1 and TRBJ2-7; 14 bases map to TRBD2. The ends lost 7 bases at V and 6 bases at J; junction bases unmatched: 5. Per the germline V gene, CDR1 is SQVTM and CDR2 is ANQGSEA. The length of the CDR3 is 13 residues. In DNA form, the CDR3 reads TGCAGCGCGACTAGCGGGAGGGCCTTCGAGCAGTACTTC. This codes for CSATSGRAFEQYF.

This rearrangement joins TRBV4-3 to TRBJ2-7, with a possible D match to TRBD2 (6 bases). With 1 base removed from V and 0 bases from J, the gap between germline ends came to 7 bases. This CDR3 region has 14 residues. Germline loops: CDR1 LGHNA, CDR2 YSLEER. The CDR3 here is CASSQGTNSYEQYF. DNA of the CDR3: TGCGCCAGCAGCCAAGGGACTAACTCCTACGAGCAGTACTTC.

This chain uses TRBV19 with TRBJ2-7; D remains ambiguous. This CDR3 is built from 13 residues. V lost 5 bases to trimming and J lost 3 bases, with 11 bases between them. Germline V gene lookup returns CDR1 LNHDA and CDR2 SQIVND (reference sequence). As DNA, the CDR3 is TGTGCCAGTAGTCCCACCGGTTACTACGAGCAGTACTTC. Translated: CASSPTGYYEQYF.

This rearrangement joins TRBV5-1 to TRBJ1-2; no clear D gene. The CDR3 sequence is 11 residues long. V lost 4 bases and J 8 bases, leaving 9 bases between the germline ends. Germline CDR1 is SGHRS and CDR2 is YFSETQ. The DNA for the CDR3 is TGCGCCAGCAGCGACGATTTCGGCTACACCTTC. Protein: CASSDDFGYTF.

The sample holds a few counts of this clonotype. The CDR3 is CSVESRPSTDTQYF. The CDR3 DNA is TGCAGCGTTGAATCCAGGCCGAGCACAGATACGCAGTATTTT. V and J are TRBV29-1 and TRBJ2-3; no firm D call. The CDR3 length is 14 residues. Trimming removed 2 bases at V and 0 bases at J, with 9 bases between. The germline V gene has CDR1 SQVTM and CDR2 ANQGSEA.

The genes are TRBV20-1 and TRBJ2-5; possible D gene TRBD2, 6 bases. The length of the CDR3 is 15 residues. Germline loops: CDR1 DFQATT, CDR2 SNEGSKA (reference sequence). With 1 base removed from V and 5 bases from J, the gap between germline ends came to 17 bases. Here the CDR3 reads CSARGASDSMETQYF. The CDR3 DNA reads TGCAGTGCTAGAGGGGCTAGCGACTCGATGGAGACCCAGTACTTC.